The entry below gives a single TCR beta chain sequence along with its context. TCRdb's copy holds only in-frame clones and misses some; the assay was immunoSEQ multiplex PCR. The sample has about 180,000 clones; around 89% are singletons. Germline V gene data show CDR1 as LGHDT and CDR2 as YNNKEL (reference sequence). The length of the CDR3 is 15 residues. Trimming took off 3 bases at V and 5 bases at J, with 17 bases between the two ends. The data were obtained in a study of blood T cell repertoires in COVID-19. This receptor was identified in a woman in her 30s with acute or convalescent COVID-19. The chain joins TRBV3-1 (or the pseudogene TRBV3-2) to TRBJ2-7; weak D call: TRBD2 (6 bases). Sequenced material: peripheral blood. CDR3 nucleotides: TGTGCCAGCAGCCATGGGACTCCCCAGTGGGACGAGCAGTACTTC. This gives the protein CASSHGTPQWDEQYF.